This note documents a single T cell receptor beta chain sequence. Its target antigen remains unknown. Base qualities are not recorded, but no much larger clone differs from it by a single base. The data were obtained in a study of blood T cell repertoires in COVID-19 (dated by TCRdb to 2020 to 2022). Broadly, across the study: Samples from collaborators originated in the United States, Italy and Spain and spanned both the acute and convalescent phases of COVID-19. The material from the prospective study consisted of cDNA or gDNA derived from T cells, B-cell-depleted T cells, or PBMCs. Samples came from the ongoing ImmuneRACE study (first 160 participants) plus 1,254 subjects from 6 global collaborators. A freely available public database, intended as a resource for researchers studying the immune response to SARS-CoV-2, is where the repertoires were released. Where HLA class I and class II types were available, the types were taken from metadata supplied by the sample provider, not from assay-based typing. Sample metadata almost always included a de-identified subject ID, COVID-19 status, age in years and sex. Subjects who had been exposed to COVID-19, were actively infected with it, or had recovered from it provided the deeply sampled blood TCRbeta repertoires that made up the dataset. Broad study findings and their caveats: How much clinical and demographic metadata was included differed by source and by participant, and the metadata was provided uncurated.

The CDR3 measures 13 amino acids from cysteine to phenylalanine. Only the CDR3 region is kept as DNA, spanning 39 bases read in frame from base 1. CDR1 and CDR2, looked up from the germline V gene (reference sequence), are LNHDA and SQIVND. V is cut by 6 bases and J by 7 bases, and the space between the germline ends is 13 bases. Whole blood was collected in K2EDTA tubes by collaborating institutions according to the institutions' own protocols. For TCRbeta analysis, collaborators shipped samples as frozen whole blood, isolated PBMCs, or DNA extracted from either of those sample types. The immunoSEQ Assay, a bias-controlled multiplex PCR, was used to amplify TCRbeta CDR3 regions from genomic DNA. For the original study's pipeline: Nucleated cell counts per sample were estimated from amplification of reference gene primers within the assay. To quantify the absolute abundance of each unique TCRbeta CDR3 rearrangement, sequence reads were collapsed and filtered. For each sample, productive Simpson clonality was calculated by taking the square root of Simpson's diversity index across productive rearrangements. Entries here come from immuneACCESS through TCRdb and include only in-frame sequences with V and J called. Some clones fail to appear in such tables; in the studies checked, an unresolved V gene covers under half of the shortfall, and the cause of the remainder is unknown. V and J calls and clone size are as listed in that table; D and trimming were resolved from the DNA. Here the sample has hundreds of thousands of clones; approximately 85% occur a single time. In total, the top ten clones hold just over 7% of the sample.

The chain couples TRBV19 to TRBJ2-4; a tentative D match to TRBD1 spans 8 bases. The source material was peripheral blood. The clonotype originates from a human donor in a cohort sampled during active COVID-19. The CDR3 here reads CASRTGGGNIQYF. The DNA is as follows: TGTGCCAGTAGAACAGGGGGAGGGAACATTCAGTACTTC.